A single sample gave rise to the 24 T cell receptor beta chains below, sequenced in a study of shared clonotypes between healthy human individuals. The data were produced by immunoSEQ multiplex PCR, yet TCRdb's version contains in-frame clones alone and is incomplete. The data hold approximately 740,000 clones, with about 74% observed a single time. Sequenced material: memory CD4+ T cells sorted from blood. This sample's subset: CD45RA-negative fraction. The receptors come from a woman in her twenties or thirties in good health.

The rearrangement joins TRBV2 to TRBJ1-2; a weak D match, TRBD1 (6 bases). Deletions cut 5 bases from V and 10 bases from J, with 14 bases between. CDR3 length: 12 residues. Germline CDR1 and CDR2: SNHLY and FYNNEI. The CDR3 protein is CASSYRDTYYTF. The CDR3 DNA follows: TGTGCCAGCAGTTACCGGGACACTTACTACACCTTC.

The rearrangement links TRBV10-3 to TRBJ2-3, with D perhaps TRBD1 (6 bases). CDR1 is ENHRY and CDR2 is SYGVKD in the germline V gene. This CDR3 has 16 residues. Trimming left V 2 bases short and J 0 bases short, with 12 bases between. The CDR3 loop reads CAISEGTGISTDTQYF. The CDR3 nucleotides read TGTGCCATCAGTGAGGGAACAGGGATAAGCACAGATACGCAGTATTTT.

This clone showed up just a few times. The chain links TRBV2 to TRBJ2-2; D not certain. With 7 bases removed from V and 1 base from J, the gap between germline ends came to 13 bases. Per germline, CDR1 SNHLY and CDR2 FYNNEI. The CDR3 is 15 amino acids. CDR3 coding DNA: TGTGCCAGCACGGGTCGGACGGAGAACACCGGGGAGCTGTTTTTT. The encoded protein is CASTGRTENTGELFF.

This chain links TRBV29-1 with TRBJ2-2; 9 nucleotides agree with TRBD2. The V and J ends lost 3 bases and 4 bases, in that order; junction bases with no gene match: 3. There are 14 residues in the CDR3. Germline V gene sequence: CDR1 SQVTM, CDR2 ANQGSEA. CDR3 loop: CSVDSGSRTGELFF. For the CDR3, the DNA is TGCAGCGTTGATAGCGGGAGTCGCACCGGGGAGCTGTTTTTT.

The J gene is TRBJ1-4, the V gene TRBV10-2; maybe TRBD1 (5 bases). Germline CDR1 WSHSY, CDR2 SAAADI. CDR3 length equals 14 residues. V was shortened by 6 bases and J by 5 bases, with 13 bases between the two germline ends. The DNA for the CDR3 is TGCGCCAGCAGGGGAGTGGGGGGAAATGAAAAACTGTTTTTT. Its protein is CASRGVGGNEKLFF.

J is TRBJ2-7 and V is TRBV28; D ambiguous. The V end lost 5 bases, the J end lost 0 bases, and 17 bases lay between the germline ends. Germline values: CDR1 MDHEN, CDR2 SYDVKM. The CDR3 has 16 residues. The CDR3 spells CASSELYSTVSYEQYF. The DNA of the CDR3 is TGTGCCAGCAGTGAGTTGTACAGCACTGTCTCCTACGAGCAGTACTTC.

CDR3 loop: CASSLAGQGGGELFF. CDR3 bases: TGTGCCAGCAGCTTAGCGGGACAGGGGGGCGGGGAGCTGTTTTTT. The chain couples TRBV11-2 to TRBJ2-2; TRBD1 matches 11 bases. This CDR3 comprises 15 residues. Germline-derived CDR1 and CDR2 are SGHAT and FQNNGV. J was trimmed by 7 bases and V by 1 base; bases with no gene match: 2.

This clone has a count of ten or more. The chain combines TRBV2 with TRBJ2-2; TRBD2 matches 10 bases. The ends lost 4 bases at V and 5 bases at J; junction bases unmatched: 7. CDR3 length: 16 residues. The germline CDR1 and CDR2 sequences are SNHLY and FYNNEI. CDR3 region: CASSAWSGRDTGELFF. DNA for the CDR3: TGTGCCAGCAGTGCCTGGAGCGGGAGGGATACCGGGGAGCTGTTTTTT.

V and J are TRBV28 and TRBJ1-2; D not certain. V shed 7 bases and J shed 4 bases, with 13 bases lying between them. This CDR3 has 13 amino acids. Per germline, CDR1 MDHEN and CDR2 SYDVKM. The CDR3 DNA reads TGTGCCAGCACAGAGGTCGGGATCTATGGCTACACCTTC. Translation gives CASTEVGIYGYTF.

The DNA of the CDR3 is TGTGCCAGCAGTGGGACTAGCGGGAGGAACAATGAGCAGTTCTTC. This gives the protein CASSGTSGRNNEQFF. This rearrangement joins TRBV7-9 to TRBJ2-1, with 15 bases that match TRBD2. Germline lookup yields CDR1 SEHNR and CDR2 FQNEAQ (reference sequence). Unmatched junction bases numbered 2, after V lost 6 bases and J lost 5 bases. There are 15 residues in the CDR3.

V usage is TRBV5-1 and J usage is TRBJ1-5; the D is unclear. CDR1 SGHRS and CDR2 YFSETQ come from the germline V gene. V gave up 1 base and J gave up 8 bases, with 22 bases separating them. The CDR3 extends over 17 amino acids. CDR3 bases: TGCGCCAGCAGCTTGCCCATCTTTGCGAAGGGCCAAGAGCCCCAGCATTTT. Protein: CASSLPIFAKGQEPQHF.

The chain carries TRBV5-1 and TRBJ2-7; no definite D call. The CDR3 loop spans 14 amino acids. In germline, CDR1 is SGHRS, CDR2 YFSETQ. The V end lost 4 bases, the J end lost 0 bases, and 11 bases lay between the germline ends. This CDR3 is CASSPTANSYEQYF. The CDR3 DNA reads as TGCGCCAGCAGCCCGACCGCAAACTCCTACGAGCAGTACTTC.

Of note for this clone: It may be a read error: a sequence one base away is much more abundant. V is TRBV7-9 and J is TRBJ2-2; perhaps TRBD1 as D (5 bases). The germline V and J ends were trimmed by 6 bases and 1 base, with 6 bases remaining between them. Looked up from germline, CDR1 is SEHNR and CDR2 is FQNEAQ (reference sequence). The CDR3 is made up of 13 amino acids. The CDR3 sequence is CASSTGNTGELFF. In DNA form, the CDR3 reads TGTGCCAGCAGTACAGGGAACACCGGGGAGCTGTTTTTT.

This clone occurred a few times. V usage is TRBV7-9 and J usage is TRBJ2-3; unclear D gene. This CDR3 spans 13 amino acids. The germline V and J ends were trimmed by 5 bases and 2 bases, with 8 bases remaining between them. CDR1 is SEHNR and CDR2 is FQNEAQ in the germline V gene (reference sequence). CDR3 loop: CASSLGPTDTQYF. The CDR3 bases are TGTGCCAGCAGCCTCGGACCCACAGATACGCAGTATTTT.

This clone was seen a few times. The chain employs TRBV2 and TRBJ1-5, with a tentative D call TRBD1 (5 bases). The CDR3 covers 13 residues. Germline V lookup: CDR1 SNHLY, CDR2 FYNNEI. V gave up 6 bases and J gave up 7 bases, with 13 bases separating them. This chain's CDR3 is CASSPRVRQPQHF. In DNA, the CDR3 is TGTGCCAGCAGCCCCAGGGTTCGGCAGCCCCAGCATTTT.

The chain has TRBV7-3 and TRBJ1-1; weak D call: TRBD1 (5 bases). Trimming removed 3 bases from V and 0 bases from J, with 14 bases in between. CDR3 length: 16 amino acids. Germline CDR1 SGHTA, CDR2 FQGTGA. The CDR3 region is CASSLLGRGLNTEAFF. In DNA, the CDR3 is TGTGCCAGCAGCTTGCTGGGGCGGGGACTGAACACTGAAGCTTTCTTT.

There are a few counts of this clone. V gene TRBV28 combines with J gene TRBJ2-7; perhaps TRBD2 as D (5 bases). The V gene lost 2 bases and the J gene lost 2 bases, with 16 bases spanning the gap. Germline CDR1 MDHEN, CDR2 SYDVKM. CDR3 size: 16 residues. CDR3 in DNA: TGTGCCAGCAGTTTAAGCGGTGGGCAGCACACCTACGAGCAGTACTTC. It translates to CASSLSGGQHTYEQYF.

Here the CDR3 DNA reads TGTGCCAGCAAAACCCGAGGCTGGTCCGGGGAGCTGTTTTTT. Translation: CASKTRGWSGELFF. This sequence joins TRBV28 and TRBJ2-2, with unresolved D. V was shortened by 7 bases and J by 6 bases, with 15 bases between the two germline ends. The CDR3 loop spans 14 amino acids. Germline V gives CDR1 MDHEN, CDR2 SYDVKM.

V and J are TRBV7-2 and TRBJ1-2, with D perhaps TRBD1 (5 bases). Germline loops: CDR1 SGHTA, CDR2 FQGNSA. Trimming removed 1 base from V and 7 bases from J, with 16 bases in between. The CDR3 covers 15 residues. CDR3 DNA sequence: TGTGCCAGCAGCTTAGTCCGTGGGGGTGGCAGTGGCTACACCTTC. Translation: CASSLVRGGGSGYTF.

The chain joins TRBV11-2 to TRBJ1-3, with 10 bases fitting TRBD1. The V and J ends lost 5 bases and 2 bases, in that order; junction bases with no gene match: 9. CDR1 and CDR2 (germline): SGHAT, FQNNGV. This CDR3 is 17 amino acids long. CDR3 amino acids: CASSAGQGVPPGNTIYF. The CDR3 nucleotides read TGTGCCAGCAGCGCTGGACAGGGGGTTCCCCCTGGAAACACCATATATTTT.

This clone was counted ten times or more. CDR3 in amino acids: CASSLLGRTDNGYTF. The CDR3 DNA follows: TGTGCCAGCAGCTTACTGGGACGGACCGATAATGGCTACACCTTC. V gene TRBV5-6 combines with J gene TRBJ1-2; TRBD1 is a possible D gene (5 bases). The CDR3 is made up of 15 amino acids. The ends were cut back, 2 bases at V and 6 bases at J, with 17 bases in the middle. Germline assignment: CDR1 SGHDT and CDR2 YYEEEE.

The chain uses TRBV7-9 and TRBJ2-2; D tentatively fits TRBD1 or TRBD2 (5 bases each). The CDR3 runs to 17 residues. The germline CDR1 and CDR2 sequences are SEHNR and FQNEAQ (reference sequence). Trimming pared 5 bases from V and 1 base from J, leaving 17 bases between. CDR3 in DNA: TGTGCCAGCAGCCTCACTACCGGGACGCAGAACACCGGGGAGCTGTTTTTT. This sequence encodes CASSLTTGTQNTGELFF.

The chain links TRBV28 to TRBJ2-4; D unclear. Germline CDR1 reads MDHEN; CDR2 reads SYDVKM. Trimming shortened V by 6 bases and J by 1 base, and 19 bases separated the two germline ends. The CDR3 is 17 amino acids. The CDR3 reads CASSGPRQRSAKNIQYF. The CDR3 nucleotides read TGTGCCAGCAGCGGGCCAAGGCAGCGCTCTGCCAAAAACATTCAGTACTTC.

The chain is built from TRBV5-6 and TRBJ2-1; no clear D gene. This CDR3 is 15 amino acids long. Trimming left V 1 base short and J 0 bases short, with 8 bases between. Per the germline V gene, CDR1 is SGHDT and CDR2 is YYEEEE. The CDR3 DNA reads TGTGCCAGCAGCTTGACTGGGAACTCCTACAATGAGCAGTTCTTC. Its protein product is CASSLTGNSYNEQFF.